A single sample is the source of the 25 T cell receptor beta chains below, sequenced in a study of siplizumab effects on memory and regulatory T cells (dated by TCRdb to the late 2010s). Library construction relied on the immunoSEQ multiplex PCR assay. TCRdb carries this immuneACCESS record with in-frame sequences only. Its versions omit some clonotypes, under half of them owing to an unresolved V gene in the studies checked, with the rest unexplained. The sample table lists nearly 85,000 clones, roughly 94% of them with a count of one. The top ten constitute roughly 18% of the sample. The material sequenced was CD8+ T cells sorted from blood. Receptors were obtained from a human donor in good health.

This rearrangement joins TRBV9 to TRBJ1-3; D possibly corresponds to TRBD1 (5 bases). The length of the CDR3 is 17 residues. The V and J ends lost 3 bases and 0 bases respectively, with 16 bases between them. Looked up from germline, CDR1 is SGDLS and CDR2 is YYNGEE. CDR3 sequence (DNA): TGTGCCAGCAGCGCACCTGGGGGGGATAGCTCTGGAAACACCATATATTTT. This codes for CASSAPGGDSSGNTIYF.

This clone was observed a handful of times. The rearrangement links TRBV7-9 to TRBJ1-2; TRBD1 is a possible D gene (5 bases). The CDR3 length is 14 residues. V was shortened by 2 bases and J by 6 bases, with 13 bases between the two germline ends. Germline loops: CDR1 SEHNR, CDR2 FQNEAQ (reference sequence). CDR3 amino acids: CASSLFPGLNGYTF. CDR3 nucleotide sequence: TGTGCCAGCAGCTTATTCCCGGGACTAAATGGCTACACCTTC. Looking up the rest from reference TRBV7-9 and TRBJ1-2 gives the full variable domain: DTGVSQNPRHKITKRGQNVTFRCDPISEHNRLYWYRQTLGQGPEFLTYFQNEAQLEKSRLLSDRFSAERPKGSFSTLEIQRTEQGDSAMYLCASSLFPGLNGYTFGSGTRLTVV.

A remark on this clone: In the same sample, other DNA sequences code for this CDR3. The genes are TRBV19 and TRBJ1-2; 9 nucleotides match TRBD1. CDR1 and CDR2 from the germline V gene are LNHDA and SQIVND (reference sequence). The CDR3 extends over 14 amino acids. Trimming at V came to 5 bases and at J to 4 bases, leaving 5 bases not matched to a gene. CDR3 nucleotide sequence: TGTGCCAGTAGTCCGGGACAGGGAGCCTATGGCTACACCTTC. It is translated as CASSPGQGAYGYTF.

The chain joins TRBV27 to TRBJ2-7, with 7 bases lining up with TRBD2. The CDR3 runs 14 residues. The germline V gene encodes CDR1 MNHEY and CDR2 SMNVEV (reference sequence). After removal of 3 bases from V and 3 bases from J, the junction contained 5 bases not matched to a gene. This CDR3 is CASSFSSGYYEQYF. The CDR3 nucleotides read TGTGCCAGCAGTTTTTCTAGCGGATACTACGAGCAGTACTTC.

In DNA, the CDR3 is TGTGCCAGCAGCGTAGCTTCCGGCGGGGGGGAGACCCAGTACTTC. This encodes CASSVASGGGETQYF. The chain employs TRBV9 and TRBJ2-5; TRBD2 agrees at 8 bases. In germline, CDR1 is SGDLS, CDR2 YYNGEE. The CDR3 extends over 15 amino acids. V gave up 0 bases and J gave up 5 bases; unmatched junction bases: 6.

The V call is TRBV4-1, the J call TRBJ1-5; D not certain. The V end lost 5 bases, the J end lost 0 bases, and 17 bases lay between the germline ends. Germline V gene sequence: CDR1 MGHRA, CDR2 YSYEKL. This CDR3 contains 17 residues. This CDR3 is CASSSGGSSLSNQPQHF. CDR3 bases: TGCGCCAGCAGCTCTGGTGGGTCAAGCCTTAGCAATCAGCCCCAGCATTTT.

V gene TRBV14 combines with J gene TRBJ2-2; weak D call: TRBD2 (6 bases). Between the trimmed V and J ends, which lost 6 bases and 8 bases, there was a span of 13 bases. Germline lookup yields CDR1 SGHDN and CDR2 FVKESK. The CDR3 is 13 residues long. The CDR3 nucleotides are TGTGCCAGCAGTGCCGGGAGACTGGGGGAGCTGTTTTTT. It specifies CASSAGRLGELFF.

The V gene is TRBV29-1, the J gene TRBJ2-7; possible D gene TRBD1, 5 bases. The V end was cut by 6 bases, the J end by 0 bases, with 27 bases between. Germline CDR1 and CDR2: SQVTM and ANQGSEA. The CDR3 has 18 amino acids. DNA for the CDR3: TGCAGCGTGGGGCCAACATCCACGGACGGTCCCCGCTCCTACGAGCAGTACTTC. Protein: CSVGPTSTDGPRSYEQYF.

The V gene is TRBV27, the J gene TRBJ2-7; possible D gene TRBD2, 6 bases. CDR1 and CDR2 (germline): MNHEY, SMNVEV (reference sequence). Deletions cut 4 bases from V and 7 bases from J, with 17 bases between. CDR3 size: 14 residues. The CDR3 region has the DNA TGTGCCAGCAGTTCGGGACTGGGCGTAGGGGAGCAGTACTTC. Its protein product is CASSSGLGVGEQYF.

The chain carries TRBV10-3 and TRBJ1-2; 10 nucleotides align to TRBD1. J was trimmed by 4 bases and V by 1 base; bases with no gene match: 12. This CDR3 has 18 amino acids. The V gene's germline CDR1 is ENHRY and CDR2 SYGVKD. The CDR3 region is CAISEFDRQGALGYGYTF. The CDR3 DNA follows: TGTGCCATCAGTGAGTTCGACAGACAGGGGGCGCTAGGCTATGGCTACACCTTC.

This clone was counted a single time. The CDR3 loop reads CASSLLSGANVLTF. In nucleotides, the CDR3 is TGTGCCAGCAGTTTACTCTCTGGGGCCAACGTCCTGACTTTC. This rearrangement joins TRBV27 to TRBJ2-6, with D unclear. The V and J ends lost 2 bases and 0 bases respectively, with 2 bases between them. The CDR3 length is 14 residues. Germline lookup yields CDR1 MNHEY and CDR2 SMNVEV (reference sequence).

There are a few counts of this clone. The V and J genes are TRBV4-2 and TRBJ2-3, with 9 bases aligning to TRBD2. This CDR3 contains 16 residues. With V trimmed by 4 bases and J by 0 bases, 5 bases remained unmatched. Per germline, CDR1 LGHNA and CDR2 YNFKEQ. The CDR3 sequence: CASSRTTSGSTDTQYF. CDR3 DNA: TGTGCCAGCAGCCGTACTACTAGCGGGAGCACAGATACGCAGTATTTT.

The chain couples TRBV28 to TRBJ2-7; no definite D call. V dropped 3 bases and J dropped 0 bases, with 6 bases sitting between them. The CDR3 length is 13 residues. CDR1 and CDR2 (germline): MDHEN, SYDVKM. CDR3 residues: CASSLRHSYEQYF. In DNA form, the CDR3 reads TGTGCCAGCAGTTTGAGACACTCCTACGAGCAGTACTTC. Complete variable domain (other parts from reference TRBV28 and TRBJ2-7): DVKVTQSSRYLVKRTGEKVFLECVQDMDHENMFWYRQDPGLGLRLIYFSYDVKMKEKGDIPEGYSVSREKKERFSLILESASTNQTSMYLCASSLRHSYEQYFGPGTRLTVT.

The chain has TRBV5-6 and TRBJ1-4; 8 bases are a match to TRBD1. The CDR3 is made up of 14 amino acids. V shed 4 bases, J shed 6 bases, and the junction held 5 bases outside the gene matches. The germline V gene encodes CDR1 SGHDT and CDR2 YYEEEE. In DNA form, the CDR3 reads TGTGCCAGCAGCGCGGACAGGGCGGATGAAAAACTGTTTTTT. It codes for CASSADRADEKLFF.

V and J are TRBV7-9 and TRBJ1-1; 8 bases are shared with TRBD1. From germline, CDR1 is SEHNR and CDR2 FQNEAQ (reference sequence). CDR3 length: 16 residues. V lost 5 bases, J lost 4 bases, and 12 bases stayed unmatched. The CDR3 sequence: CASSQTGTGFGTEAFF. In DNA form, the CDR3 reads TGTGCCAGCAGCCAAACCGGGACAGGATTTGGCACTGAAGCTTTCTTT.

V usage is TRBV7-9 and J usage is TRBJ1-1; D is undetermined. V lost 0 bases and J 7 bases, leaving 9 bases between the germline ends. The CDR3 consists of 13 residues. The germline CDR1 and CDR2 sequences are SEHNR and FQNEAQ (reference sequence). The CDR3 region has the DNA TGTGCCAGCAGCTTAGCTCAAGGGTATGAAGCTTTCTTT. Translating it yields CASSLAQGYEAFF.

This chain joins TRBV13 and TRBJ2-1, with 9 nucleotides matching TRBD2. After removal of 0 bases from V and 8 bases from J, the junction contained 5 bases not matched to a gene. Germline CDR1 PRHDT, CDR2 FYEKMQ (reference sequence). There are 15 residues in the CDR3. The CDR3 protein is CASSLGAGGRDEQFF. CDR3 sequence (DNA): TGTGCCAGCAGCTTAGGAGCGGGAGGTCGGGATGAGCAGTTCTTC.

V is TRBV9 and J is TRBJ2-1, with 15 bases aligning to TRBD2. Germline V gene lookup returns CDR1 SGDLS and CDR2 YYNGEE. Trimming at V came to 3 bases and at J to 7 bases, leaving 5 bases not matched to a gene. The CDR3 contains 16 residues. The CDR3 spells CASSAKGTSGRNEQFF. The CDR3 region has the DNA TGTGCCAGCAGCGCCAAGGGGACTAGCGGGAGGAATGAGCAGTTCTTC. The full variable domain, with the rest looked up from reference TRBV9 and TRBJ2-1, is DSGVTQTPKHLITATGQRVTLRCSPRSGDLSVYWYQQSLDQGLQFLIQYYNGEERAKGNILERFSAQQFPDLHSELNLSSLELGDSALYFCASSAKGTSGRNEQFFGPGTRLTVL.

This sequence joins TRBV5-3 and TRBJ2-3; 14 bases agree with TRBD2. TRBV5-3 is labeled an ORF, and its function is uncertain. Losses at the gene ends were 0 bases for V and 0 bases for J; bases not matched to a gene: 0. This CDR3 comprises 17 residues. In DNA form, the CDR3 reads TGTGCCAGAAGCTTGGGACTAGCGGGAGGGAGCACAGATACGCAGTATTTT. Translation: CARSLGLAGGSTDTQYF.

The chain employs TRBV21-1 and TRBJ2-7. TRBV21-1 is a documented pseudogene. The CDR3 loop spans 19 amino acids. CDR3 loop: CASSKALTSWGAPSYEQYF. CDR3 bases: TGTGCCAGCAGCAAAGCGCTTACTTCTTGGGGTGCCCCCTCCTACGAGCAGTACTTC.

The chain links TRBV2 to TRBJ2-7; D is undetermined. The CDR3 loop spans 14 amino acids. V was trimmed by 3 bases and J by 2 bases, leaving 11 bases between them. Germline CDR1 and CDR2: SNHLY and FYNNEI. CDR3 sequence reads: CASSDLDRAYEQYF. CDR3 sequence (DNA): TGTGCCAGCAGTGATCTAGATAGAGCCTACGAGCAGTACTTC.

This clone was seen just once. The chain links TRBV7-9 to TRBJ2-3, with no clear D. Germline CDR1 reads SEHNR; CDR2 reads FQNEAQ (reference sequence). Trimming took 6 bases from V and 0 from J, leaving 7 bases between them. The CDR3 spans 13 residues. CDR3 bases: TGTGCCAGCAGACCGGCGAGCACAGATACGCAGTATTTT. Protein sequence: CASRPASTDTQYF.

The chain recombines TRBV29-1 with TRBJ1-4, with D possibly being TRBD1 (5 bases). Germline CDR1 and CDR2: SQVTM and ANQGSEA. This CDR3 spans 12 amino acids. Trimming took 6 bases from V and 7 from J, leaving 12 bases between them. CDR3 coding DNA: TGCAGCGTGGGGGAATGGGGTGAAAAACTGTTTTTT. It yields the protein CSVGEWGEKLFF.

V is TRBV9 and J is TRBJ1-4; D ambiguous. V shed 4 bases and J shed 4 bases, with 11 bases lying between them. Germline V gene data show CDR1 as SGDLS and CDR2 as YYNGEE. The CDR3 covers 14 residues. The CDR3 spells CASSSGGYNEKLFF. The CDR3 coding sequence is TGTGCCAGCAGCTCAGGAGGGTATAATGAAAAACTGTTTTTT.

This clone was seen just once. V usage is TRBV9 and J usage is TRBJ1-1; D remains unclear. The ends were cut back, 0 bases at V and 6 bases at J, with 9 bases in the middle. The length of the CDR3 is 13 residues. CDR1 and CDR2 from the germline V gene are SGDLS and YYNGEE. CDR3 coding DNA: TGTGCCAGCAGCGTAGCCGCCAGCTCTGAAGCTTTCTTT. Translating gives CASSVAASSEAFF.